The rows below give T cell receptor beta chains drawn from one sample of a study of T cell responses to AZD1222 COVID-19 vaccine. TCRdb keeps only in-frame clones here, not all; method: immunoSEQ multiplex PCR. The data hold over 80,000 clones, with 75% to 90% observed a single time. Sequenced here: peripheral blood, sampled on day 0 of AZD1222 vaccination. The receptors come from an adult in good health. CDR3s include the opening cysteine and the closing phenylalanine or tryptophan. A D gene is named only where the DNA matches it firmly. The size entry is marked missing in some rows and otherwise reads once, few, many or a size class.

cdr3_nt	cdr3_aa	clone_size	d_call	v_call	j_call
TGTGCCAGCAGCCTTCTCTTAGGTCAGTTCTTC	CASSLLLGQFF	-	-	TRBV7-2	TRBJ2-1
TGTGCCAGCAGGTTTGGGCCCATTGGGGAGACCCAGTACTTC	CASRFGPIGETQYF	-	-	TRBV6-5	TRBJ2-5
TGTGCCAGCTCACCGAATACGGGACAGGGCTTAGTCGAGCAGTACTTC	CASSPNTGQGLVEQYF	-	TRBD1	TRBV18	TRBJ2-7
TGCAGCGCCAGGGGATTGAACACTGAAGCTTTCTTT	CSARGLNTEAFF	-	-	TRBV29-1	TRBJ1-1
TGTGCCAGCAGCTTAATAGCGGGGGAGAACACCGGGGAGCTGTTTTTT	CASSLIAGENTGELFF	once	TRBD2	TRBV7-8	TRBJ2-2
TGTGCCAGCAGTCAGGGTCAACTCCCTTATAATTCACCCCTCCACTTT	CASSQGQLPYNSPLHF	-	-	TRBV2	TRBJ1-6
TGTGCCAGCAGCTCGGGGGCGGTGGATGAAAAACTGTTTTTT	CASSSGAVDEKLFF	-	-	TRBV11-2	TRBJ1-4
TGTGCCAGCAGACGCGGGACTAGCTACGAGCAGTACTTC	CASRRGTSYEQYF	-	TRBD2	TRBV6-5	TRBJ2-7
TGTGCCAGCAGCCAAGACAGGGGGCTTGGCTACACCTTC	CASSQDRGLGYTF	-	TRBD1	TRBV14	TRBJ1-2
TGTGCCAGCAGCCCAGCATCTAGACCTGAAAAACTGTTTTTT	CASSPASRPEKLFF	-	-	TRBV28	TRBJ1-4